What follows describes a single T cell receptor (beta chain). As yet, its antigen is unknown. Per germline, CDR1 MNHEY and CDR2 SVGAGI. Trimming removed 8 bases from V and 5 bases from J; junction bases left unmatched: 4. This CDR3 is 13 amino acids long. The data derive from a study of cytomegalovirus exposure and HLA in healthy donors. Points from the study as a whole: A later analysis found that most CMV-associated TCR beta chains appeared HLA-restricted. CMV serostatus was the only recorded immune exposure for donors. Within the data, a cluster of highly shared sequence variants was likely a sequencing artifact. Within an earlier analysis, most TCR beta V segments proved productive either about 87% or about 30% of the time.

Primers included in the PCR were 60 Vbeta and 13 Jbeta primers. Clones were sequenced by immunoSEQ multiplex PCR, and TCRdb holds only the in-frame ones, with some missing. The data show about 200,000 clones, 82% seen once. This chain connects TRBV6-5 to TRBJ2-3; 10 bases line up with TRBD2. The specimen sequenced was PBMCs. The receptor was derived from a man aged 40-55 years in good health and CMV-seropositive. The CDR3 reads CASLAGVGDTQYF. CDR3 bases: TGTGCCAGCCTAGCGGGAGTAGGAGATACGCAGTATTTT.